The next 23 T cell receptor beta chains were all read from a single sample in a study of blood T cell repertoires in COVID-19. Here immunoSEQ multiplex PCR was the method, and the copy in TCRdb shows in-frame clones only, minus some. The sample shows roughly 200,000 clones, about nine tenths of them seen only once. Sequencing input: PBMCs or T cells enriched from blood (not recorded which). The receptors come from a woman aged 25 to 39 who had recovered from COVID-19.

The rearrangement links TRBV19 to TRBJ1-1; 11 bases map to TRBD1. The CDR3 contains 16 residues. Trimming took 4 bases from V and 0 from J; bases not matched to a gene: 4. CDR1 and CDR2 from the germline V gene are LNHDA and SQIVND (reference sequence). DNA of the CDR3: TGTGCCAGTAGTACGGACAGGGGGCCTCTGAACACTGAAGCTTTCTTT. This translates into CASSTDRGPLNTEAFF.

V gene TRBV6-1 combines with J gene TRBJ1-5; D unresolved. This CDR3 has 15 amino acids. Trimming shortened V by 1 base and J by 4 bases, and 11 bases separated the two germline ends. Per germline, CDR1 MNHNS and CDR2 SASEGT. DNA of the CDR3: TGTGCCAGCAGTGAAGATACGGGTTATAATCAGCCCCAGCATTTT. Protein sequence: CASSEDTGYNQPQHF.

The chain is built from TRBV7-2 and TRBJ2-1, with 12 bases lining up with TRBD2. This CDR3 region has 18 residues. Germline V gives CDR1 SGHTA, CDR2 FQGNSA. Trimming cost V 5 bases and J 7 bases; bases outside gene matches: 15. The CDR3 bases are TGTGCCAGCAGCCCAAAACCACCCACTAGCGGGGGGAGAAATGAGCAGTTCTTC. Translated: CASSPKPPTSGGRNEQFF.

DNA of the CDR3: TGTGCCAGCAGCGTAGCTACAGGGAGCGGGGTATTCAATGAGCAGTTCTTC. This sequence encodes CASSVATGSGVFNEQFF. The chain links TRBV9 to TRBJ2-1; D is possibly TRBD2 (7 bases). The germline CDR1 and CDR2 sequences are SGDLS and YYNGEE. V was cut by 0 bases and J by 6 bases, with 19 bases left in between. The CDR3 length is 17 residues.

CDR3 in DNA: TGTGCCATCAGTGAGTCCTTAGGGCAGGGGTTGCAGCCCCAGCATTTT. Its translation: CAISESLGQGLQPQHF. The gene calls are TRBV10-3 and TRBJ1-5, with a weak D call TRBD1 (6 bases). CDR1 and CDR2 (germline): ENHRY, SYGVKD. The CDR3 runs to 16 residues. The ends were cut back, 0 bases at V and 7 bases at J, with 16 bases in the middle.

The chain carries TRBV6-5 and TRBJ2-1; 7 bases fit TRBD2. Germline lookup yields CDR1 MNHEY and CDR2 SVGAGI. V lost 4 bases to trimming and J lost 6 bases; unmatched junction nucleotides: 9. There are 15 residues in the CDR3. The CDR3 loop reads CASSSSLALRNEQFF. CDR3 bases: TGTGCCAGCAGTTCCTCACTAGCGCTTCGCAATGAGCAGTTCTTC.

V is TRBV5-6 and J is TRBJ2-3; a weak D match, TRBD1 (7 bases). V shed 3 bases and J shed 1 base, with 12 bases lying between them. CDR3 size: 15 residues. Germline CDR1 SGHDT, CDR2 YYEEEE. The CDR3: CASSWGDSRTDTQYF. The CDR3 DNA follows: TGTGCCAGCAGCTGGGGGGACAGCCGCACAGATACGCAGTATTTT.

The chain combines TRBV11-2 with TRBJ2-5; tentatively, D is TRBD1 (5 bases). The V end lost 6 bases, the J end lost 2 bases, and 13 bases lay between the germline ends. In germline, CDR1 is SGHAT, CDR2 FQNNGV. This CDR3 contains 14 residues. CDR3 coding DNA: TGTGCCAGCAGTTCGATAGGACAACAAGAGACCCAGTACTTC. This translates into CASSSIGQQETQYF. Drawing the rest from reference TRBV11-2 and TRBJ2-5, the complete variable domain is EAGVAQSPRYKIIEKRQSVAFWCNPISGHATLYWYQQILGQGPKLLIQFQNNGVVDDSQLPKDRFSAERLKGVDSTLKIQPAKLEDSAVYLCASSSIGQQETQYFGPGTRLLVL.

The table lists this clone with a count of one. This chain links TRBV7-3 with TRBJ1-1; D unclear. The CDR3 has 13 amino acids. Germline CDR1 reads SGHTA; CDR2 reads FQGTGA. V was pared by 4 bases and J by 1 base, with 7 bases between. The CDR3 sequence is CASSSLRNTEAFF. DNA of the CDR3: TGTGCCAGCAGCTCCCTAAGGAACACTGAAGCTTTCTTT.

The CDR3 loop is CASSYSGLQRSTDTQYF. The CDR3, as DNA: TGTGCCAGCAGTTACTCGGGACTCCAGCGGAGCACAGATACGCAGTATTTT. The V gene is TRBV6-2 or TRBV6-3, the J gene TRBJ2-3, with D possibly being TRBD2 (6 bases). The germline V gene has CDR1 MNHEY and CDR2 SVGEGT. V dropped 0 bases and J dropped 0 bases, with 13 bases sitting between them. This CDR3 comprises 17 residues.

Details on this clone: An end of the junction does not agree with germline; a read error may underlie this. The V call is TRBV7-7, the J call TRBJ2-5, with D possibly being TRBD1 (8 bases). Germline V gives CDR1 SSHAT, CDR2 FNYEAQ (reference sequence). This CDR3 comprises 15 residues. Here the CDR3 reads CASSSTGGDQETQYF. CDR3 DNA: TGTGCTAGCAGCAGTACAGGGGGGGACCAAGAGACCCAGTACTTC.

This chain links TRBV20-1 with TRBJ2-7; 9 nucleotides line up with TRBD1. Per the germline V gene, CDR1 is DFQATT and CDR2 is SNEGSKA (reference sequence). V gave up 3 bases and J gave up 5 bases; unmatched junction bases: 8. CDR3 length: 14 residues. Here the CDR3 DNA reads TGCAGTGCTAGTCCGGGACAGGGATTCCACGAGCAGTACTTC. Translation: CSASPGQGFHEQYF.

The chain couples TRBV24-1 to TRBJ1-3, with TRBD1 matching over 8 bases. The J segment lost 2 bases and the V segment lost 8 bases, leaving 7 bases of the junction unmatched. Germline-derived CDR1 and CDR2 are KGHDR and SFDVKD. This CDR3 comprises 15 residues. In nucleotides, the CDR3 is TGTGCCACCAAAGGAAGGACAGGGACTGGAAACACCATATATTTT. Residues: CATKGRTGTGNTIYF.

The rearrangement links TRBV7-6 to TRBJ2-1; 9 bases agree with TRBD2. The germline gives CDR1 SGHVS, CDR2 FNYEAQ. J lost 6 bases, V lost 4 bases, and 7 bases had no gene match. The CDR3 length is 15 residues. CDR3: CASSSGTSSVNEQFF. Here the CDR3 DNA reads TGTGCCAGCAGCTCTGGGACTAGCAGCGTCAATGAGCAGTTCTTC.

The chain joins TRBV24-1 to TRBJ1-2; tentatively, D is TRBD1 (6 bases). The V and J ends lost 9 bases and 8 bases respectively, with 21 bases between them. The CDR3 has 14 residues. The germline V gene has CDR1 KGHDR and CDR2 SFDVKD. As DNA, the CDR3 is TGTGCCACCGAGGGGGGCACCGCAGCGGGGGGCTACACCTTC. Protein: CATEGGTAAGGYTF.

V usage is TRBV5-4 and J usage is TRBJ2-7, with 7 bases matching TRBD1. V was clipped by 0 bases and J by 4 bases; unmatched bases: 4. The CDR3 contains 14 residues. Per germline, CDR1 SGHNT and CDR2 YYREEE (reference sequence). The CDR3 sequence is CASSLEGGDYEQYF. CDR3 DNA sequence: TGTGCCAGCAGCTTGGAAGGGGGCGATTACGAGCAGTACTTC.

The genes are TRBV5-1 and TRBJ1-1; D may be TRBD1 (5 bases). V gave up 4 bases and J gave up 6 bases, with 13 bases separating them. This CDR3 has 13 residues. Germline CDR1 and CDR2: SGHRS and YFSETQ. The CDR3 DNA is TGCGCCAGCAGCCCCCTCCAGGGCGCTGAAGCTTTCTTT. Translating gives CASSPLQGAEAFF.

The rearrangement uses TRBV19 and TRBJ1-4, with TRBD1 matching over 9 bases. Per the germline V gene, CDR1 is LNHDA and CDR2 is SQIVND (reference sequence). The CDR3 is 16 amino acids. Germline trimming cut 5 bases from V and 7 bases from J; bases unmatched to any gene: 11. The chain's CDR3 is CASSRNTGTGSEKLFF. Here the CDR3 DNA reads TGTGCCAGTAGTCGAAACACCGGGACAGGGAGTGAAAAACTGTTTTTT. The complete variable domain, with remaining parts taken from reference TRBV19 and TRBJ1-4, reads DGGITQSPKYLFRKEGQNVTLSCEQNLNHDAMYWYRQDPGQGLRLIYYSQIVNDFQKGDIAEGYSVSREKKESFPLTVTSAQKNPTAFYLCASSRNTGTGSEKLFFGSGTQLSVL.

This clone came up once. The chain is built from TRBV6-6 and TRBJ2-3, with D possibly TRBD2 on 6 matching bases. V lost 6 bases, J lost 2 bases, and 12 bases lay in between. This CDR3 is 14 amino acids long. Germline loops: CDR1 MNHNY, CDR2 SVGAGI (reference sequence). The DNA for the CDR3 is TGTGCCAGCAGGTTCGGCGGGACCACAGATACGCAGTATTTT. It is translated as CASRFGGTTDTQYF.

This clone has just a few counts. The gene calls are TRBV2 and TRBJ1-6, with D unclear. The CDR3 totals 15 residues. Germline V gene sequence: CDR1 SNHLY, CDR2 FYNNEI. V lost 6 bases and J 0 bases, leaving 9 bases between the germline ends. The CDR3 sequence is CASRSGSSYNSPLHF. Here the CDR3 DNA reads TGTGCCAGCAGAAGCGGGAGCTCCTATAATTCACCCCTCCACTTT.

The chain has TRBV27 and TRBJ1-5; no clear D. Germline V gives CDR1 MNHEY, CDR2 SMNVEV (reference sequence). Trimming took off 5 bases at V and 0 bases at J, with 11 bases between the two ends. The CDR3 has 15 residues. The chain's CDR3 is CASSPIDISNQPQHF. CDR3 bases: TGTGCCAGCAGTCCAATTGACATTAGCAATCAGCCCCAGCATTTT.

The chain couples TRBV19 to TRBJ2-1; a weak D match, TRBD1 (5 bases). The germline gives CDR1 LNHDA, CDR2 SQIVND (reference sequence). V was trimmed by 3 bases and J by 0 bases, leaving 18 bases between them. CDR3 length: 18 residues. In DNA, the CDR3 is TGTGCCAGTAGTATGTTCCCTCCAGGGTCCAGCTCCTACAATGAGCAGTTCTTC. It codes for CASSMFPPGSSSYNEQFF.

The chain has TRBV11-3 and TRBJ2-3; 7 positions match TRBD2. Per germline, CDR1 SGHNT and CDR2 YENEEA. With 5 bases clipped from V and 0 bases from J, the junction kept 5 bases outside the gene matches. There are 15 residues in the CDR3. CDR3 DNA: TGTGCCAGCAGCCGTTTGGGAGGGAGCACAGATACGCAGTATTTT. Translation gives CASSRLGGSTDTQYF.